This T cell receptor beta chain was recovered during a study of cytomegalovirus exposure and HLA in healthy donors. About the research overall: There were 300 to 400 genotyped donors. Of these, roughly 80% fell in the genetic ancestry cluster associated with self-reported Caucasian donors. Findings and limits, study-wide: Cytomegalovirus-associated TCR beta chains were listed, numbering approximately 150. In a later analysis, HLA-associated TCR beta chains were more clonally expanded than equally common others.

The PCR had 60 Vbeta and 13 Jbeta primers. Produced via immunoSEQ multiplex PCR; TCRdb's table is partial and in-frame only. The sample has about 64,000 clones, about three quarters seen once; the top ten hold about 4.8%. This clone was detected a few times. Its antigen is not known. V was clipped by 2 bases and J by 3 bases, with 10 bases between them. The CDR3 has 14 amino acids. The germline CDR1 and CDR2 sequences are MNHEY and SVGAGI. The V gene is TRBV6-5, the J gene TRBJ1-2; tentatively, D is TRBD1 (5 bases). Input material: PBMCs. The receptor's source is a male donor in good health and CMV-seropositive. CDR3 loop: CASSYDSSYYGYTF. CDR3 DNA: TGTGCCAGCAGTTACGACAGTTCCTACTATGGCTACACCTTC.